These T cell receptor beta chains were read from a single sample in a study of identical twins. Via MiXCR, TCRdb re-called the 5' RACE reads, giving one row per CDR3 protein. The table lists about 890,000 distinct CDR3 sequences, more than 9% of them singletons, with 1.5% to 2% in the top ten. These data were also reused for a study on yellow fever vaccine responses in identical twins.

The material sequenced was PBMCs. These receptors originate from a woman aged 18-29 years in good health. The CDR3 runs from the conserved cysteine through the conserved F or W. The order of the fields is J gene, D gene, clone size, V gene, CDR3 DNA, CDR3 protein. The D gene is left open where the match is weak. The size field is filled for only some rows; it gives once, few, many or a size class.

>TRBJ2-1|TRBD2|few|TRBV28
TGTGCCAGCAGTTCCATACTAGCGGGATACAATGAGCAGTTCTTC
CASSSILAGYNEQFF
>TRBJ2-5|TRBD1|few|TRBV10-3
TGTGCCATCAGTAGACCGGGACAGGGGGTCGGGGAGACCCAGTACTTC
CAISRPGQGVGETQYF
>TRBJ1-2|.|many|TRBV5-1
TGCGCCAGCAGCCTATCCACAGGTGCGGGCAACTATGGCTACACCTTC
CASSLSTGAGNYGYTF
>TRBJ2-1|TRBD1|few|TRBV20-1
TGCAGTGCTATACCGCCGGGACAGGCAGATAATGAGCAGTTCTTC
CSAIPPGQADNEQFF
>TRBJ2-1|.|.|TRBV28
TGTGCCAGCCGCCGGACGAGCTCCTACAATGAGCAGTTCTTC
CASRRTSSYNEQFF
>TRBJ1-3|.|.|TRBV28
TGTGCCAGCAGTCCGCTTTTTGAGGCTTCCGGAAACACCATATATTTT
CASSPLFEASGNTIYF
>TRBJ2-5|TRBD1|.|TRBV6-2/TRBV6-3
TGTGCCAGCAGTTACTCAGGCCTCCAGGGGGCGAAGACCCAGTACTTC
CASSYSGLQGAKTQYF
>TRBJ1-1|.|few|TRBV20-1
TGCAGTGCTAGAGTTACGGGGGTGAACACTGAAGCTTTCTTT
CSARVTGVNTEAFF
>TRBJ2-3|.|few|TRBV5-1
TGCGCCAGCAGCTCGCGGACTTATGACACAGATACGCAGTATTTT
CASSSRTYDTDTQYF
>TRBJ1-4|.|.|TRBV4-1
TGCGCCAGCAGCCACCCCGGGGGGCCGCCCCCTGAAAAACTGTTTTTT
CASSHPGGPPPEKLFF
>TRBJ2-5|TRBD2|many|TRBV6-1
TGTGCCAGCAGACAAGCGGGGGGGCCTTTTGAGACCCAGTACTTC
CASRQAGGPFETQYF
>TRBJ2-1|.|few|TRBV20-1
TGCAGTGCTAGGCCGGACAGCCCCTACTCCTACAATGAGCAGTTCTTC
CSARPDSPYSYNEQFF
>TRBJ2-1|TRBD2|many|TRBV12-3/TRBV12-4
TGTGCCAGCAGTTTAGTAGCGGGAGGGCTGGCTGAGCAGTTCTTC
CASSLVAGGLAEQFF
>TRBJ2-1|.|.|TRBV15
TGTGCCACCAGCCTTCCGGGGTACTACAATGAGCAGTTCTTC
CATSLPGYYNEQFF
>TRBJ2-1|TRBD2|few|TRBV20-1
TGCAGTGCTCCCACCCGGACTAGTCGCGGAGATGGTGAGCAGTTCTTC
CSAPTRTSRGDGEQFF
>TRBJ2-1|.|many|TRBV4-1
TGCGCCAGCAGCCAGGACTTCCCCTCCTACAATGAGCAGTTCTTC
CASSQDFPSYNEQFF
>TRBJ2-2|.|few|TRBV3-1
TGTGCCAGCAGCCAACTATCCCGGGGGACAACGAACACCGGGGAGCTGTTTTTT
CASSQLSRGTTNTGELFF
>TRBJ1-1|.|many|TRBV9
TGTGCCAGCAGCGTAAATCTCGGGGGTACTGAAGCTTTCTTT
CASSVNLGGTEAFF
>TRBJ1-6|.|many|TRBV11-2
TGTGCCAGCAGCTTGGCGGGTGTCGGTTCACCCCTCCACTTT
CASSLAGVGSPLHF
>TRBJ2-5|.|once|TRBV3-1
TGTGCCAGCAGCCAACGAAACCAAGAGACCCAGAACTTC
CASSQRNQETQNF